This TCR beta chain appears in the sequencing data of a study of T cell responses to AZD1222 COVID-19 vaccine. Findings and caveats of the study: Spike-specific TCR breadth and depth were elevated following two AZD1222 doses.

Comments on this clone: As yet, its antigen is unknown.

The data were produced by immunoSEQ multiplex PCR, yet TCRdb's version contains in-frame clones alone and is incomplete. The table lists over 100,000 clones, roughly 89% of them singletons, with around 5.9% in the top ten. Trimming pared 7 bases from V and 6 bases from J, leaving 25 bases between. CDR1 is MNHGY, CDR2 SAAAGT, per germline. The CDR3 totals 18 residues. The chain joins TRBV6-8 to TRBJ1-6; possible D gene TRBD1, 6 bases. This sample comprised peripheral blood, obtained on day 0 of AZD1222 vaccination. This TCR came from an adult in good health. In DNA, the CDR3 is TGTGCCAGCATTCATCTGTATAACTCAGGGGCGAGTAATTCACCCCTCCACTTT. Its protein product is CASIHLYNSGASNSPLHF.